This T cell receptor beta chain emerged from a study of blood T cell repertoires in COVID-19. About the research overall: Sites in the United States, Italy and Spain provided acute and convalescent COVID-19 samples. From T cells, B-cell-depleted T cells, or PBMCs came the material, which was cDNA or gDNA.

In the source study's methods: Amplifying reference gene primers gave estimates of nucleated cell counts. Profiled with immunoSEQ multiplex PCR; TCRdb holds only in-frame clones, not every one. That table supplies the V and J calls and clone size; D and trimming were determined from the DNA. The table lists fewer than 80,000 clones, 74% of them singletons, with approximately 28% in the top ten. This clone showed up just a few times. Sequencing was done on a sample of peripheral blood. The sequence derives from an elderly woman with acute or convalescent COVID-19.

CDR3 amino acids: CASSLGGGKSYEQYF. CDR3 DNA: TGTGCCAGCAGCTTAGGAGGCGGGAAGTCCTACGAGCAGTACTTC. The J gene is TRBJ2-7, the V gene TRBV11-3, with D perhaps matching TRBD2 (6 bases). The germline V and J ends were trimmed by 1 base and 1 base, with 11 bases remaining between them. Looked up from germline, CDR1 is SGHNT and CDR2 is YENEEA. The CDR3 extends over 15 amino acids.